This is a list of T cell receptor beta chains from one sample in a study of cytomegalovirus exposure and HLA in healthy donors. Assay used: immunoSEQ multiplex PCR; TCRdb lists only in-frame clones, some missing. The top ten clones hold more than 20% of a sample with 80,000 or so clones, 10% of them seen once. Sequencing was performed on PBMCs. These receptors all stem from a man aged 55 to 69 in good health and CMV-seropositive. CDR3s include the opening cysteine and the closing phenylalanine or tryptophan. Each record gives: V gene, J gene, clone size, D gene, CDR3 DNA, CDR3 protein. The D gene is left open where the match is weak. The size of a clone is reported for some rows only, either as once, few or many, or as a class for expanded clones.

>TRBV6-4|TRBJ1-1|few|NA
TGTGCCAGTCCGCTGGGGGGGCGAGCTTTCTTT
CASPLGGRAFF
>TRBV25-1|TRBJ1-4|NA|NA
TGTGCCAGCAGGGATGGAGGTACTAATGAAAAACTGTTTTTT
CASRDGGTNEKLFF
>TRBV10-3|TRBJ2-1|NA|NA
TGTGCCATCAGTGAGTCGGCGGGGAATGAGCAGTTCTTC
CAISESAGNEQFF
>TRBV5-8|TRBJ1-5|NA|NA
TGTGCCAGCAGCTTGTTAACCATGGGCCTTTATAGCAATCAGCCCCAGCATTTT
CASSLLTMGLYSNQPQHF
>TRBV27|TRBJ1-2|NA|TRBD1
TGTGCCAGCAGTTTGAGGGGGACAGGGCACTATGGCTACACCTTC
CASSLRGTGHYGYTF
>TRBV25-1|TRBJ2-3|NA|NA
TGTGCCAGCAGTGTCGAACAGGTTCAGTATTTT
CASSVEQVQYF
>TRBV19|TRBJ1-6|NA|NA
TGTGCCAGTAGTATTGGGAGCCCACCCCTCCACTTT
CASSIGSPPLHF
>TRBV10-3|TRBJ2-1|NA|TRBD2
TGTGCCATCAGTGATCAGCGGGAGCCTTACAATGAGCAGTTCTTC
CAISDQREPYNEQFF
>TRBV5-1|TRBJ2-7|NA|TRBD2
TGCGCCAGCAGCTTGTTCCCTAGCGGGGACACCTACGAGCAGTACTTC
CASSLFPSGDTYEQYF
>TRBV6-1|TRBJ1-1|few|TRBD1
TGTGCCAGCATTCGGACAGGGCCGAACACTGAAGCTTTCTTT
CASIRTGPNTEAFF
>TRBV5-1|TRBJ2-3|few|NA
TGCGCCAGCAGCCACAACAGCGGTAGCACAGATACGCAGTATTTT
CASSHNSGSTDTQYF
>TRBV7-9|TRBJ1-6|NA|TRBD1
TGTGCCAGCAGCTCGGGACAGGATTATTCACCCCTCCACTTT
CASSSGQDYSPLHF
>TRBV18|TRBJ1-3|few|NA
TGTGCCAGCTCACCACCAGCACTCTCTGGAAACACCATATATTTT
CASSPPALSGNTIYF
>TRBV5-6|TRBJ1-4|few|NA
TGTGCCAGCAGCTCAGGGCGGGGTTCTTATGAAAAACTGTTTTTT
CASSSGRGSYEKLFF
>TRBV7-2|TRBJ2-7|few|TRBD1
TGTGCCAGCAGCTATCGATCGGGACAGGAAGGACTCGAGCAGTACTTC
CASSYRSGQEGLEQYF
>TRBV5-1|TRBJ2-3|few|TRBD2
TGCGCCAGCAGCCCGGTCTCTAGCGGGGGCCCTAGCACAGATACGCAGTATTTT
CASSPVSSGGPSTDTQYF
>TRBV5-1|TRBJ2-1|NA|TRBD1
TGCGCCAGCAGCCGGACAGGGACAGTCTACAATGAGCAGTTCTTC
CASSRTGTVYNEQFF
>TRBV14|TRBJ2-3|few|TRBD1
TGTGCCAGCAGCCTTGACAGGGATGGTACGCAGTATTTT
CASSLDRDGTQYF
>TRBV30|TRBJ2-3|few|TRBD1
TGTGCCTGGAGTGTAGGTGGGACAGGGCCTGATACGCAGTATTTT
CAWSVGGTGPDTQYF
>TRBV6-1|TRBJ2-1|NA|TRBD1
TGTGCCAGCAGTGAAAGGACAGGGATTGAGCAGTTCTTC
CASSERTGIEQFF
>TRBV11-2|TRBJ2-2|few|TRBD2
TGTGCCAGCAGCTTACAACTAGCGTCCGGGGAGCTGTTTTTT
CASSLQLASGELFF
>TRBV18|TRBJ2-5|NA|TRBD1
TGTGCCAGCTCACCAACCGGGACAGGGGAGACCCAGTACTTC
CASSPTGTGETQYF
>TRBV5-1|TRBJ2-7|NA|NA
TGCGCCAGCAGCTTGGAACGGAGGTCGATCTACGAGCAGTACTTC
CASSLERRSIYEQYF
>TRBV30|TRBJ2-1|few|TRBD2
TGTGCCTGGAGTGTACCAAGCGGGAGCCCCTACAATGAGCAGTTCTTC
CAWSVPSGSPYNEQFF
>TRBV28|TRBJ1-4|medium-sized|TRBD1
TGTGCCATCATGTCCCGGGACAGGGATCTACTGTTTTTT
CAIMSRDRDLLFF
>TRBV30|TRBJ2-7|few|NA
TGTGCCTGGACGACATCCCCGGGAAATCTGGAGTACTTC
CAWTTSPGNLEYF
>TRBV4-1|TRBJ1-3|NA|TRBD1
TGCGCCAGCAGCCAACTAAACAGGGGAACCGGAAACACCATATATTTT
CASSQLNRGTGNTIYF
>TRBV10-3|TRBJ1-2|NA|NA
TGTGCCATCAGTGGAGGAAGCTATGGCTACACCTTC
CAISGGSYGYTF
>TRBV7-2|TRBJ2-7|few|NA
TGTGCCAGCAGCTTAGCTGTGGACTTTGATGCCGAGCAGTACTTC
CASSLAVDFDAEQYF
>TRBV6-6|TRBJ1-1|NA|TRBD1
TGTGCCAGCAGGGGACAGTTAATGAACACTGAAGCTTTCTTT
CASRGQLMNTEAFF
>TRBV5-6|TRBJ2-3|NA|NA
TGTGCCAGCAGGGACAGACCAGCCCTAAGCACAGATACGCAGTATTTT
CASRDRPALSTDTQYF
>TRBV11-1|TRBJ2-5|NA|NA
TGTGCCAGCAGCTCATCTAAAGGGGTTCAAGAGACCCAGTACTTC
CASSSSKGVQETQYF
>TRBV10-3|TRBJ2-3|NA|NA
TGTGCCATCAGGGCAGGGGCCCCAGATACGCAGTATTTT
CAIRAGAPDTQYF
>TRBV7-2|TRBJ2-7|few|NA
TGTGCCAGCAGCTTAGGGAGAGATCCGTACGAGCAGTACTTC
CASSLGRDPYEQYF
>TRBV28|TRBJ1-5|NA|TRBD1
TGTGCCAGCGGAGGACAGGGACATCAGCCCCAGCATTTT
CASGGQGHQPQHF
>TRBV6-5|TRBJ2-5|few|TRBD2
TGTGCCGCCCGCAGCGGGGGGGTTGGAGAGACCCAGTACTTC
CAARSGGVGETQYF
>TRBV16|TRBJ1-5|few|NA
TGTGCCAGCAGCCAATCAGGGACAAATCAGCCCCAGCATTTT
CASSQSGTNQPQHF
>TRBV4-1|TRBJ1-1|NA|NA
TGCGCCAGCAGCCAAGATAGGTCGGGCACTGAAGCTTTCTTT
CASSQDRSGTEAFF
>TRBV6-1|TRBJ2-2|NA|NA
TGTGCCAGCAGTGAAGGGACGGGGTGGGCCGGGGAGCTGTTTTTT
CASSEGTGWAGELFF
>TRBV28|TRBJ1-3|NA|NA
TGTGCCACCTTTAGGGGGGGCCTCACCTCTATGGGTTACACCATATATTTT
CATFRGGLTSMGYTIYF
>TRBV5-4|TRBJ1-4|NA|TRBD1
TGTGCCAGCAGGGGGGGGGACAGGGGGGACGCAACTAATGAAAAACTGTTTTTT
CASRGGDRGDATNEKLFF
>TRBV18|TRBJ2-1|few|NA
TGTGCCAGCTCCCAAGGACTCGGAAATGAGCAGTTCTTC
CASSQGLGNEQFF
>TRBV19|TRBJ2-1|few|TRBD2
TGTGCCAGTAGTGGGGGACTAGCGGACCACAATGAGCAGTTCTTC
CASSGGLADHNEQFF
>TRBV28|TRBJ1-2|few|TRBD1
TGTGCCAGCATTGTCTCGGGACAGGGCTATGGCTACACCTTC
CASIVSGQGYGYTF
>TRBV4-3|TRBJ2-3|few|NA
TGCGCCAGCAGCCACGGCAGGGGCACAGATACGCAGTATTTT
CASSHGRGTDTQYF
>TRBV9|TRBJ2-1|few|TRBD2
TGTGCCAGCAGCGCACTAGCGGGGGGTTCGGATGAGCAGTTCTTC
CASSALAGGSDEQFF
>TRBV4-1|TRBJ2-3|few|TRBD2
TGCGCCAGCAGCCTAAGCGGGGCTAGCACAGATACGCAGTATTTT
CASSLSGASTDTQYF
>TRBV9|TRBJ1-1|few|TRBD1
TGTGCCAGCAGCGTAGGGGACAGGGGGCTCACTGAAGCTTTCTTT
CASSVGDRGLTEAFF
>TRBV6-1|TRBJ1-5|NA|TRBD1
TGTGCCAGCAGTGATTCATCCCTCCGGGACAGGGGGCAGCCCCAGCATTTT
CASSDSSLRDRGQPQHF
>TRBV10-3|TRBJ2-1|NA|TRBD2
TGTGCCATCAGTGAATGGACTAGCGGAAGGGATGAGCAGTTCTTC
CAISEWTSGRDEQFF
>TRBV7-8|TRBJ1-1|NA|NA
TGTGCCAGCGCCCGGGGGGTAGGCCCGAACACTGAAGCTTTCTTT
CASARGVGPNTEAFF
>TRBV29-1|TRBJ2-3|few|NA
TGCAGCGTTAACCCGGGTAATACGCAGTATTTT
CSVNPGNTQYF
>TRBV27|TRBJ1-2|many|TRBD1
TGTGCCAGCAGTTTTGGGGCAGGGGGCTATGGCTACACCTTC
CASSFGAGGYGYTF